The rows below give T cell receptor beta chains drawn from one sample of a study of a mutant IDH1 vaccine in newly diagnosed glioma. Their antigens are not known. The repertoire was sequenced with immunoSEQ multiplex PCR; TCRdb's copy has only in-frame clones and lacks some. The sample contains 40,000 or so clones, just over 90% of which appear only once. Sequenced here: PBMCs, sampled from a glioma patient whose treatment included an IDH1 peptide vaccine. The source is a man in his fifties with glioma. CDR3s include the opening cysteine and the closing phenylalanine or tryptophan. The D gene is left open where the match is weak. The size of a clone is reported for some rows only, either as once, few or many, or as a class for expanded clones.

v_call,clone_size,d_call,j_call,cdr3_nt,cdr3_aa
TRBV28,NA,NA,TRBJ1-4,TGTGCCAGCAGTTCGCTGACAGTTCGCGGTGAAAAACTGTTTTTT,CASSSLTVRGEKLFF
TRBV6-5,NA,TRBD1,TRBJ2-4,TGTGCCAGCTATACCGGGACAGAGAAAAACATTCAGTACTTC,CASYTGTEKNIQYF
TRBV19,NA,NA,TRBJ1-1,TGTGCCAGTACCCCAAGCGGGGGGAGGAACACTGAAGCTTTCTTT,CASTPSGGRNTEAFF
TRBV9,NA,NA,TRBJ1-5,TGTGCCAGCAGCGTAGACGGCGGATCGAATCAGCCCCAGCATTTT,CASSVDGGSNQPQHF
TRBV21-1,once,NA,TRBJ2-3,TGTGCCAGCAGCAAAGGGGGCGGCGACAGGGGGTGGACAGATACGCAGTATTTT,CASSKGGGDRGWTDTQYF
TRBV2,NA,NA,TRBJ2-5,TGTGCCAGCAGTGAAGGGCAGGGAGATTGGGAGACCCAGTACTTC,CASSEGQGDWETQYF
TRBV28,NA,NA,TRBJ2-5,TGTGCCAGCAGTCCTAGCTTGAAGTACCAAGAGACCCAGTACTTC,CASSPSLKYQETQYF
TRBV7-9,NA,TRBD2,TRBJ2-1,TGTGCCAGCGGATTTTCACTAGCGGGGGAGCAGTTCTTC,CASGFSLAGEQFF
TRBV25-1,few,NA,TRBJ1-5,TGCCGATCGAGGGATTACGGCAATCAGCCCCAGCATTTT,CRSRDYGNQPQHF
TRBV4-1,NA,TRBD1,TRBJ2-7,TGCGCCAGCAGCCAAGGACAGGGCGGACCCTACGAGCAGTACTTC,CASSQGQGGPYEQYF
TRBV4-3,NA,TRBD1,TRBJ2-3,TGCGCCAGCAGCCTCTACAGGGGTTCAATTAATACGCAGTATTTT,CASSLYRGSINTQYF
TRBV19,NA,NA,TRBJ2-7,TGTGCCAGTACCCCTACCGCGAGCCGCTCCTACGAGCAGTACTTC,CASTPTASRSYEQYF
TRBV7-2,once,TRBD2,TRBJ2-2,TGTGCCAGCAGCTTAGTTGGGGGGGCCGGGGAGCTGTTTTTT,CASSLVGGAGELFF
TRBV14,NA,NA,TRBJ2-5,TGTGCCAGCAGAAAGGGCCTCCAAGAGACCCAGTACTTC,CASRKGLQETQYF
TRBV10-3,NA,NA,TRBJ2-3,TGTGCCATCAGTGAGTCTCCCCAGGGTAGCACAGATACGCAGTATTTT,CAISESPQGSTDTQYF
TRBV7-6,once,NA,TRBJ2-5,TGTGCCAGCAGCTTAGTCGGCAGAGAGCCGGAGACCCAGTACTTC,CASSLVGREPETQYF
TRBV29-1,NA,NA,TRBJ2-7,TGCAGCGTTGAAGGCATAAGCGGTTACGAGCAGTACTTC,CSVEGISGYEQYF
TRBV28,NA,TRBD1,TRBJ1-5,TGTGCCAGCAGTGGATTTTCTACAGGGGGCCGCCAGCCCCAGCATTTT,CASSGFSTGGRQPQHF
TRBV27,NA,NA,TRBJ2-5,TGTGCCAGCATTACGAGGACTTTCCAGCAAGAGACCCAGTACTTC,CASITRTFQQETQYF
TRBV28,once,NA,TRBJ2-7,TGTGCCAGCAGTTCCAGGGGTCGCGAGCAGTACTTC,CASSSRGREQYF
TRBV29-1,NA,TRBD2,TRBJ2-1,TGCAGCGTTGACCAGCGGGGTAACTATGAGCAGTTCTTC,CSVDQRGNYEQFF
TRBV7-2,NA,NA,TRBJ1-3,TGTGCCAGCAGCCCATTAGGACAGACCCGAAACACCATATATTTT,CASSPLGQTRNTIYF
TRBV30,NA,TRBD1,TRBJ1-2,TGTGCCTGGAGTTGGGACAGCAACTATGGCTACACCTTC,CAWSWDSNYGYTF
TRBV18,NA,NA,TRBJ1-1,TGTGCCAGCTCAGGAGGGGGAGGCACTGAAGCTTTCTTT,CASSGGGGTEAFF
TRBV6-5,NA,NA,TRBJ1-2,TGTGCCAGCAGTTCGGGACATAACTATGGCTACACCTTC,CASSSGHNYGYTF
TRBV27,NA,NA,TRBJ1-1,TGTGCCAGCAGTTTATGGGCGGGGGGACGGAGTGGGGGGGCGCATGGTGGGAACACTGAAGCTTTCTTT,CASSLWAGGRSGGAHGGNTEAFF
TRBV10-1,NA,NA,TRBJ1-5,TGCGCCAGCAGACCCGACGGATATAGCAATCAGCCCCAGCATTTT,CASRPDGYSNQPQHF
TRBV25-1,few,NA,TRBJ2-7,TGTGCCAGCAGGGGCAGATTCTCCTACGAGCAGTACTTC,CASRGRFSYEQYF
TRBV4-1,NA,TRBD1,TRBJ1-2,TGCGCCAGCAGCTCCTCCCCGGGACAGCTTTATGGCTACACCTTC,CASSSSPGQLYGYTF
TRBV27,NA,NA,TRBJ2-1,TGTGCCAGCAGTTTAGGAGGGGCCAGGGGCCCCTACAATGAGCAGTTCTTC,CASSLGGARGPYNEQFF
TRBV5-4,NA,NA,TRBJ1-1,TGTGCCAGCAGCGACTCAGGGGAAACTGAAGCTTTCTTT,CASSDSGETEAFF
TRBV7-2,NA,NA,TRBJ1-1,TGTGCCAGCAGCTTCTCTGGGTTGAACACTGAAGCTTTCTTT,CASSFSGLNTEAFF
TRBV21-1,NA,NA,TRBJ2-2,TGTGCCAGCAGTTGTGGACGCTCGACCCTTATTCAAACCGGGGAGCTGTTTTTT,CASSCGRSTLIQTGELFF